These 3 T cell receptor beta chains originate from one sample sequenced in a study of shared clonotypes between healthy human individuals. Libraries were prepared by immunoSEQ multiplex PCR; TCRdb keeps only in-frame clonotypes and omits some of them. The sample has approximately 1,000,000 clones; approximately 75% are singletons. The sequenced sample consisted of memory CD4+ T cells from PBMCs. Subset reported: CD45RA-negative fraction. The receptors were sampled from a man in his late teens or twenties in good health. Some clones in this sample may be carry-over from other donors' samples.

This clone was counted a single time. The V gene is TRBV19, the J gene TRBJ2-3; a weak D match, TRBD1 (5 bases). The V gene's germline CDR1 is LNHDA and CDR2 SQIVND (reference sequence). The CDR3 has 12 residues. V was clipped by 9 bases and J by 3 bases, with 10 bases between them. This CDR3 reads CASAGRTDTQYF. As DNA, the CDR3 is TGTGCCAGCGCAGGGCGGACAGATACGCAGTATTTT.

This chain uses TRBV11-1 with TRBJ2-7, with 7 nucleotides matching TRBD1. CDR1 and CDR2 (germline): SGHAT, FQDESV (reference sequence). V was clipped by 0 bases and J by 5 bases; unmatched bases: 7. CDR3 length: 15 residues. CDR3 sequence: CASSLAPGQSDEQYF. In nucleotides, the CDR3 is TGTGCCAGCAGCTTAGCCCCGGGACAGTCGGACGAGCAGTACTTC.

This clone was found once. The chain employs TRBV10-2 and TRBJ2-3; either TRBD1 or TRBD2 may fit D (5 bases each). V lost 0 bases and J lost 1, with 8 bases in between. The CDR3 has 15 residues. Germline values: CDR1 WSHSY, CDR2 SAAADI. The CDR3 sequence is CASSESLGGTDTQYF. DNA for the CDR3: TGCGCCAGCAGTGAGTCATTGGGGGGCACAGATACGCAGTATTTT.